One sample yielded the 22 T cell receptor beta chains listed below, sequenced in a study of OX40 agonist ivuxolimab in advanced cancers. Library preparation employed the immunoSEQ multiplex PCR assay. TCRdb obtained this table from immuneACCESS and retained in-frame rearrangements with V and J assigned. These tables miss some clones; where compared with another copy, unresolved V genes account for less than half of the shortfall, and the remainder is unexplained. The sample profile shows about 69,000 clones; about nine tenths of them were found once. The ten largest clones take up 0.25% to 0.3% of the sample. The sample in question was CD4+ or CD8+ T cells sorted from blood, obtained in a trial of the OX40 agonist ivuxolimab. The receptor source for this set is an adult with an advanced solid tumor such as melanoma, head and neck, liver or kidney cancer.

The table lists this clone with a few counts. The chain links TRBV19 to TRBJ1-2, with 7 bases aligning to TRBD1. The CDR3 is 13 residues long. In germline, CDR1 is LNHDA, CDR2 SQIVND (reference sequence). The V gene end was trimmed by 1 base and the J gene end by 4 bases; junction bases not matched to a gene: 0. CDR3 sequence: CASSIAGGYGYTF. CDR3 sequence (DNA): TGTGCCAGTAGTATAGCAGGGGGCTATGGCTACACCTTC.

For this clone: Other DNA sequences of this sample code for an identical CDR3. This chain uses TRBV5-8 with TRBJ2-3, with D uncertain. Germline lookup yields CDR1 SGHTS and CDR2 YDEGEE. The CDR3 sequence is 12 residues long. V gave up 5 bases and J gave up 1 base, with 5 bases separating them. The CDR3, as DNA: TGTGCCAGCAGTCCACGCACAGATACGCAGTATTTT. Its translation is CASSPRTDTQYF.

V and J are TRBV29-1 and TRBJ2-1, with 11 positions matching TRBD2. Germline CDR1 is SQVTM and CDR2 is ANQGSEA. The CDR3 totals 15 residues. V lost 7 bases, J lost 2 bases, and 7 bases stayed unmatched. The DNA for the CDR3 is TGCAGCGAAACGGGGACTAGCGGAACCTACAATGAGCAGTTCTTC. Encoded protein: CSETGTSGTYNEQFF.

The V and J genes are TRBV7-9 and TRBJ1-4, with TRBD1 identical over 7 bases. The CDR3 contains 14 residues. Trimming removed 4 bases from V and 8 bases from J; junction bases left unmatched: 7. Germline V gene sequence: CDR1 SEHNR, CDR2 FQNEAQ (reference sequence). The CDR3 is CASSSGQYEEKLFF. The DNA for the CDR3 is TGTGCCAGCAGCTCGGGACAGTACGAAGAAAAACTGTTTTTT.

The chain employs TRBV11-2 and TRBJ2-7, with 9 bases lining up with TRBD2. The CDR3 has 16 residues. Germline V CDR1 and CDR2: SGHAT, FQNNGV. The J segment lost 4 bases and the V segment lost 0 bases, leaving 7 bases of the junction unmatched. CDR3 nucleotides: TGTGCCAGCAGCTTAGATGGGGCGGGAGGGCCGTACGAGCAGTACTTC. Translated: CASSLDGAGGPYEQYF.

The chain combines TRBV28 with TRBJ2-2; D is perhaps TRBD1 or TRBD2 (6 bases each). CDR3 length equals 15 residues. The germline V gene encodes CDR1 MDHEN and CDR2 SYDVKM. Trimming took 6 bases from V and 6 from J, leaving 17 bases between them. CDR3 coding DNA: TGTGCCAGCAGCTCCCTGGGGGCGGGACCCGGGGAGCTGTTTTTT. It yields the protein CASSSLGAGPGELFF.

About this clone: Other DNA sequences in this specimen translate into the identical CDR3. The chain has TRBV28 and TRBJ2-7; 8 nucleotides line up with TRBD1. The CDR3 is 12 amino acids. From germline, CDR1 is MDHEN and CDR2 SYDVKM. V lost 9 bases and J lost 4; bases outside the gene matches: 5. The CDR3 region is CASRQGTYEQYF. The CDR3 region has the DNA TGTGCCAGTCGACAGGGGACTTACGAGCAGTACTTC.

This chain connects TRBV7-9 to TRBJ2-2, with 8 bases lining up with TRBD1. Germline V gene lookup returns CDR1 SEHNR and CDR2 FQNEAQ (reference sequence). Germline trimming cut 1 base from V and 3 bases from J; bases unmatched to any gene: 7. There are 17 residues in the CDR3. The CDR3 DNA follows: TGTGCCAGCAGCTTAGGTTCAGGGGGCTTTTACACCGGGGAGCTGTTTTTT. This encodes CASSLGSGGFYTGELFF.

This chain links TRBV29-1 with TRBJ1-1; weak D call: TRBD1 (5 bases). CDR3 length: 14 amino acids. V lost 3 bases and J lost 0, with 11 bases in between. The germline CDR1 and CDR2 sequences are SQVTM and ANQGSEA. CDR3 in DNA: TGCAGCGTTGACCCGGACACCATGAACACTGAAGCTTTCTTT. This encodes CSVDPDTMNTEAFF.

This CDR3 reads CASSFTNTEAFF. The CDR3 coding sequence is TGTGCCAGCAGCTTTACCAACACTGAAGCTTTCTTT. This chain joins TRBV5-6 and TRBJ1-1; D gene unclear. This CDR3 contains 12 residues. The V end lost 2 bases, the J end lost 2 bases, and 4 bases lay between the germline ends. CDR1 and CDR2 from the germline V gene are SGHDT and YYEEEE.

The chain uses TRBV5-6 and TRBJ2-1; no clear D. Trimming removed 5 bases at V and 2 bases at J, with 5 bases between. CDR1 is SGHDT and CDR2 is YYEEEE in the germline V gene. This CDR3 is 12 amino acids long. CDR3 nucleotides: TGTGCCAGCAGTCTGCCCTACAATGAGCAGTTCTTC. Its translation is CASSLPYNEQFF.

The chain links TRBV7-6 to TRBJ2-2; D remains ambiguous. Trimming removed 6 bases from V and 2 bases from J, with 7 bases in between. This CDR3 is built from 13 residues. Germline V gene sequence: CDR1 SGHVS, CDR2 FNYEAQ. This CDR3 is CASSLKNTGELFF. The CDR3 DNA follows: TGTGCCAGCAGTCTCAAAAACACCGGGGAGCTGTTTTTT.

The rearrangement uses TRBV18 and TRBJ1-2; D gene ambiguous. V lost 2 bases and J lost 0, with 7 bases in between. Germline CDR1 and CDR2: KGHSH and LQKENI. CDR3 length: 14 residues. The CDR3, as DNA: TGTGCCAGCTCACCAAAGGCAGCTAACTATGGCTACACCTTC. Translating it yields CASSPKAANYGYTF.

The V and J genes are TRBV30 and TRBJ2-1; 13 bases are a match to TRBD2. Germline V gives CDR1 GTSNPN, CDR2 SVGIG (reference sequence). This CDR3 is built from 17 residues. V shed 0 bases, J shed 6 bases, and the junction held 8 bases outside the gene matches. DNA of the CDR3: TGTGCCTGGAGTGTATGGGGGACTAGCGGGATAACCAATGAGCAGTTCTTC. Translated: CAWSVWGTSGITNEQFF.

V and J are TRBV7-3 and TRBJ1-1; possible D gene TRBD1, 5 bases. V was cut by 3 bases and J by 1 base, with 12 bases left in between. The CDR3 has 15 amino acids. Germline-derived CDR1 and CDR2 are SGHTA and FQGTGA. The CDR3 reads CASSFGSQANTEAFF. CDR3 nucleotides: TGTGCCAGCAGCTTTGGCTCACAGGCGAACACTGAAGCTTTCTTT.

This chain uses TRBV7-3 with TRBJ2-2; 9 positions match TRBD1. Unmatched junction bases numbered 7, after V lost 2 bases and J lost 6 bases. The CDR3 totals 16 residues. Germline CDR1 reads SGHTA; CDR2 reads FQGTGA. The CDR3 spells CASSLWTGVVPGELFF. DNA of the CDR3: TGTGCCAGCAGCTTATGGACAGGGGTTGTCCCCGGGGAGCTGTTTTTT.

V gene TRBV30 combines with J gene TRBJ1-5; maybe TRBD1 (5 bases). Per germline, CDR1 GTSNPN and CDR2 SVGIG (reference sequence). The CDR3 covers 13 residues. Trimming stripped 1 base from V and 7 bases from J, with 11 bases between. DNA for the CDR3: TGTGCCTGGAGTGGAGGGGCCCGGCAGCCCCAGCATTTT. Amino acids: CAWSGGARQPQHF.

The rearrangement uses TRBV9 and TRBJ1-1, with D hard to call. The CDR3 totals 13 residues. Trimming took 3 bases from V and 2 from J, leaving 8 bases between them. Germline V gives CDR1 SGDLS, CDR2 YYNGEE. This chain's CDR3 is CASSETSNTEAFF. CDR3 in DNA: TGTGCCAGCAGCGAGACTTCAAACACTGAAGCTTTCTTT.

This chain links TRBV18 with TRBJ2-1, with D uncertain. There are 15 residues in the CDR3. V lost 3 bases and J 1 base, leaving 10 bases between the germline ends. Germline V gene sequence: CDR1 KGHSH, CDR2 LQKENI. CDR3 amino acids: CASSPQRASYNEQFF. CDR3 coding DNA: TGTGCCAGCTCACCCCAAAGAGCGTCCTACAATGAGCAGTTCTTC.

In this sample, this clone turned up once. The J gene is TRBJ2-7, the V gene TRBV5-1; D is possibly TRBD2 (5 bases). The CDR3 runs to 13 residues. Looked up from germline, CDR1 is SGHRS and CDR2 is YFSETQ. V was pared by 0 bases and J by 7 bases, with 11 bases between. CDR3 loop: CASSLVVASEQYF. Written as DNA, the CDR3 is TGCGCCAGCAGCTTGGTGGTAGCGTCTGAGCAGTACTTC.

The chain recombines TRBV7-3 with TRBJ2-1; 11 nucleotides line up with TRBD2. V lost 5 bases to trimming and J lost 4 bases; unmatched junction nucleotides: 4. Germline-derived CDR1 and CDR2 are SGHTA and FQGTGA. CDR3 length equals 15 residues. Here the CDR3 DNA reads TGTGCCAGCAGCCCGGGGACTAGCGGATACAATGAGCAGTTCTTC. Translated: CASSPGTSGYNEQFF. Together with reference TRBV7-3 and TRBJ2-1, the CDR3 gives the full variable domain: GAGVSQTPSNKVTEKGKYVELRCDPISGHTALYWYRQSLGQGPEFLIYFQGTGAADDSGLPNDRFFAVRPEGSVSTLKIQRTERGDSAVYLCASSPGTSGYNEQFFGPGTRLTVL.

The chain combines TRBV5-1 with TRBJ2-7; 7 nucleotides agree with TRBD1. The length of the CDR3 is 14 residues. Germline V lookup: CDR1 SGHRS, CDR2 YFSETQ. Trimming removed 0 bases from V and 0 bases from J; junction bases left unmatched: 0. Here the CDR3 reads CASSLGQGSYEQYF. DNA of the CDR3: TGCGCCAGCAGCTTGGGACAGGGCTCCTACGAGCAGTACTTC.